This entry describes one T cell receptor beta chain. In the original analysis: Reference gene primers were amplified, and this amplification served to estimate nucleated cell counts. Sequenced by immunoSEQ multiplex PCR; TCRdb stores in-frame clones only, minus some. Clonal size and the V and J genes are those of that table, whereas D and trimming came from the DNA. The data hold some 140,000 clones, with roughly 78% observed a single time. The data belong to a study of blood T cell repertoires in COVID-19. Overall study: The United States, Italy and Spain were the sources of the acute and convalescent COVID-19 samples. PBMCs, B-cell-depleted T cells, or T cells were the source of the cDNA or gDNA that made up the material.

V lost 6 bases and J lost 4; bases outside the gene matches: 8. This CDR3 has 14 residues. Germline-derived CDR1 and CDR2 are LNHDA and SQIVND (reference sequence). This TCR was recovered from an older man with acute or convalescent COVID-19. The chain employs TRBV19 and TRBJ1-2; 7 bases agree with TRBD1. The sample comprised peripheral blood. This chain's CDR3 is CASRDREKSYGYTF. In DNA, the CDR3 is TGTGCCAGTAGAGACAGGGAGAAGAGCTATGGCTACACCTTC.